This T cell receptor (beta chain) was recorded in a study of T-cell reconstitution after alpha-beta-depleted transplantation in children. Regarding the study as a whole: Day-60 TCRbeta diversity that was high in some patients was derived from surviving recipient T cells and thymic progenitors. Several hundred expanded graft clones reportedly gave rise to the alpha-beta T cells present about two months after transplant. One year post-transplant, T-cell counts and diversity were largely derived from T cells produced anew.

Germline CDR1 SGHRS, CDR2 YFSETQ. CDR3 length: 15 amino acids. The germline V and J ends were trimmed by 3 bases and 1 base, with 13 bases remaining between them. TCRbeta library preparation incorporated unique molecular identifiers. In TCRdb, the PCR reads were re-called with MiXCR into one record per CDR3 protein. Here the sample spans a few hundred thousand distinct CDR3 sequences, 27% being singletons. Details on this clonotype: The target antigen is unknown.

The source is a boy under two years old with Wiskott-Aldrich syndrome, due to receive a stem cell transplant. The chain combines TRBV5-1 with TRBJ2-5; D might be TRBD1 (5 bases). The sample consisted of PBMCs, taken before TCRalphabeta/CD19-depleted stem cell transplant. CDR3 in amino acids: CASSSTATSQETQYF. The CDR3 DNA sequence: TGCGCCAGCAGCTCGACAGCTACAAGCCAAGAGACCCAGTACTTC.